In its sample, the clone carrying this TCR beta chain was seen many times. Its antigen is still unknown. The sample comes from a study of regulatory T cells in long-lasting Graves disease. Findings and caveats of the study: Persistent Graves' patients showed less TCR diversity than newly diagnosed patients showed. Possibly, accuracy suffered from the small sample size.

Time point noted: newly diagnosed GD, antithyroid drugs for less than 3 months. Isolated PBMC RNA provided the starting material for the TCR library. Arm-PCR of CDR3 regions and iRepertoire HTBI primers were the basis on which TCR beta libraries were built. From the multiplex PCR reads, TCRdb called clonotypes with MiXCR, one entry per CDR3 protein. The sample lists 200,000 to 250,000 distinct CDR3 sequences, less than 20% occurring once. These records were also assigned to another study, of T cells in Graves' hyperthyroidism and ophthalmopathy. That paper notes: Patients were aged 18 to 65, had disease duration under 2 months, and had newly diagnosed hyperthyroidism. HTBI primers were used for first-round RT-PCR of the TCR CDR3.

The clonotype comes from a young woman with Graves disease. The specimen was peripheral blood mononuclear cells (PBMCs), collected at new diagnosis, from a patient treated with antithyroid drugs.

The DNA of the CDR3 is TGTGCCAGCAGCCAAACTACCGGGGAGCTGTTTTTT. Protein sequence: CASSQTTGELFF. This chain links TRBV11-2 with TRBJ2-2; D not certain. CDR3 length equals 12 residues. The V and J ends lost 5 bases and 5 bases respectively, with 6 bases between them. Germline lookup yields CDR1 SGHAT and CDR2 FQNNGV. Full variable domain (missing parts from reference TRBV11-2 and TRBJ2-2): EAGVAQSPRYKIIEKRQSVAFWCNPISGHATLYWYQQILGQGPKLLIQFQNNGVVDDSQLPKDRFSAERLKGVDSTLKIQPAKLEDSAVYLCASSQTTGELFFGEGSRLTVL.